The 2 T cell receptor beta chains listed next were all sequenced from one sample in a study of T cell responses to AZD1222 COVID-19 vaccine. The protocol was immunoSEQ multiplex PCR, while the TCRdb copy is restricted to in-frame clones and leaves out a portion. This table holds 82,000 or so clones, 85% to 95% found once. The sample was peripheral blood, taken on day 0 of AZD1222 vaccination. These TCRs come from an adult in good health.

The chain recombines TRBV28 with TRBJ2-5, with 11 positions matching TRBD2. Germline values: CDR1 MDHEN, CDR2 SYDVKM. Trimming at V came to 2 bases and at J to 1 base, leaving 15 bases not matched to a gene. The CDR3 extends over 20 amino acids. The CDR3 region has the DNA TGTGCCAGCAGTTTAGAAAAGATAGCGGGGGGGCCGGGAAGCCAAGAGACCCAGTACTTC. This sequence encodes CASSLEKIAGGPGSQETQYF. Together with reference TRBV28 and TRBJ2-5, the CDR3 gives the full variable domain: DVKVTQSSRYLVKRTGEKVFLECVQDMDHENMFWYRQDPGLGLRLIYFSYDVKMKEKGDIPEGYSVSREKKERFSLILESASTNQTSMYLCASSLEKIAGGPGSQETQYFGPGTRLLVL.

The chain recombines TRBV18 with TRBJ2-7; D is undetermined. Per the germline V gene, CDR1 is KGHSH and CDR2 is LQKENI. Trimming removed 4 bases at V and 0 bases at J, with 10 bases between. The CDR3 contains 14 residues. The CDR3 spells CASSQATSSYEQYF. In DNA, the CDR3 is TGTGCCAGCTCACAGGCTACCAGCTCCTACGAGCAGTACTTC. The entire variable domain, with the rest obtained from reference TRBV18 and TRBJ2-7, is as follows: NAGVMQNPRHLVRRRGQEARLRCSPMKGHSHVYWYRQLPEEGLKFMVYLQKENIIDESGMPKERFSAEFPKEGPSILRIQQVVRGDSAAYFCASSQATSSYEQYFGPGTRLTVT.